Below are 29 T cell receptor beta chains sequenced from a single sample in a study of shared clonotypes between healthy human individuals. Clones were sequenced by immunoSEQ multiplex PCR, and TCRdb holds only the in-frame ones, with some missing. The sample has 2 million to 3 million clones; roughly 93% are singletons. Sequenced sample: naive CD4+ T cells from PBMCs. Subset: CD45RA+ positively selected. Receptors originate from a man younger than 30 in good health. Some clones in this sample may be carry-over from other donors' samples.

The rearrangement links TRBV5-4 to TRBJ2-1, with D perhaps TRBD2 (5 bases). CDR1 SGHNT and CDR2 YYREEE come from the germline V gene (reference sequence). This CDR3 has 12 amino acids. V lost 5 bases and J 10 bases, leaving 13 bases between the germline ends. CDR3 bases: TGTGCCAGCAGTTTGACGGGCGGGGAGCAGTTCTTC. This sequence encodes CASSLTGGEQFF. The full variable domain, in which reference TRBV5-4 and TRBJ2-1 provide the parts outside the CDR3, is ETGVTQSPTHLIKTRGQQVTLRCSSQSGHNTVSWYQQALGQGPQFIFQYYREEENGRGNFPPRFSGLQFPNYSSELNVNALELDDSALYLCASSLTGGEQFFGPGTRLTVL.

The chain carries TRBV29-1 and TRBJ2-5, with D perhaps TRBD1 or TRBD2 (5 bases each). V shed 6 bases and J shed 5 bases, with 13 bases lying between them. The CDR3 runs to 12 residues. CDR1 and CDR2 (germline): SQVTM, ANQGSEA. CDR3 loop: CSVAGARETQYF. DNA of the CDR3: TGCAGCGTAGCCGGGGCCCGGGAGACCCAGTACTTC. Full variable domain (missing parts from reference TRBV29-1 and TRBJ2-5): SAVISQKPSRDICQRGTSLTIQCQVDSQVTMMFWYRQQPGQSLTLIATANQGSEATYESGFVIDKFPISRPNLTFSTLTVSNMSPEDSSIYLCSVAGARETQYFGPGTRLLVL.

The rearrangement uses TRBV7-9 and TRBJ2-5, with D perhaps TRBD2 (6 bases). Germline V gives CDR1 SEHNR, CDR2 FQNEAQ (reference sequence). This CDR3 has 18 residues. Deletions cut 1 base from V and 2 bases from J, with 20 bases between. CDR3 nucleotide sequence: TGTGCCAGCAGCTTAGAAATGTGGAGGGGCAGGAAACAAGAGACCCAGTACTTC. Residues: CASSLEMWRGRKQETQYF.

The chain uses TRBV4-3 and TRBJ2-5; D remains unclear. The V gene's germline CDR1 is LGHNA and CDR2 YSLEER. Trimming left V 4 bases short and J 5 bases short, with 17 bases between. This CDR3 region has 15 residues. This chain's CDR3 is CASSPSPFYTETQYF. CDR3 DNA sequence: TGCGCCAGCAGCCCAAGTCCATTTTATACGGAGACCCAGTACTTC.

This chain connects TRBV10-3 to TRBJ2-5; TRBD1 might be the D (5 bases). This CDR3 is built from 15 residues. Germline-derived CDR1 and CDR2 are ENHRY and SYGVKD. V was pared by 3 bases and J by 2 bases, with 13 bases between. The CDR3 nucleotides read TGTGCCATCAGTGACCGGACAAGATCACAAGAGACCCAGTACTTC. Translated: CAISDRTRSQETQYF.

CDR3 coding DNA: TGTGCCAGCAGCCCCGAAGTGGATCAGCCCCAGCATTTT. Translated: CASSPEVDQPQHF. V is TRBV6-5 and J is TRBJ1-5; D ambiguous. Trimming cost V 6 bases and J 5 bases, with 11 bases left between them. The CDR3 runs 13 residues. Germline V CDR1 and CDR2: MNHEY, SVGAGI.

The CDR3 DNA sequence: TGCGCCAGCAGCCCGACTAGCGGGAGGATGAACATTCAGTACTTC. Translated: CASSPTSGRMNIQYF. J is TRBJ2-4 and V is TRBV5-1; TRBD2 agrees at 13 bases. CDR1 and CDR2 from the germline V gene are SGHRS and YFSETQ. This CDR3 has 15 residues. Trimming took 4 bases from V and 7 from J; bases not matched to a gene: 5.

The chain links TRBV4-2 to TRBJ1-2; D unresolved. This CDR3 spans 15 amino acids. Trimming pared 1 base from V and 2 bases from J, leaving 11 bases between. CDR1 and CDR2 (germline): LGHNA, YNFKEQ. CDR3: CASSQGSQANYGYTF. In DNA form, the CDR3 reads TGTGCCAGCAGCCAAGGATCGCAGGCAAACTATGGCTACACCTTC.

This chain connects TRBV6-5 to TRBJ2-5; D unresolved. Trimming removed 4 bases at V and 5 bases at J, with 14 bases between. Per the germline V gene, CDR1 is MNHEY and CDR2 is SVGAGI. The CDR3 is 14 residues long. CDR3 DNA: TGTGCCAGCAGTTCCCAGATGGCTCGGGAGACCCAGTACTTC. This translates into CASSSQMARETQYF.

The chain has TRBV5-5 and TRBJ2-5; D uncertain. Germline-derived CDR1 and CDR2 are SGHKS and YYEKEE (reference sequence). The CDR3 contains 16 residues. V lost 4 bases to trimming and J lost 2 bases, with 18 bases between them. The CDR3 spells CASSPGPMSSQETQYF. The CDR3 DNA reads TGTGCCAGCAGCCCAGGACCGATGTCCTCACAAGAGACCCAGTACTTC.

This chain links TRBV30 with TRBJ1-3, with 7 bases that match TRBD1. The CDR3 loop spans 14 amino acids. Germline V lookup: CDR1 GTSNPN, CDR2 SVGIG (reference sequence). V gave up 4 bases and J gave up 0 bases; unmatched junction bases: 3. The CDR3 nucleotides read TGTGCCTGGAATCCAGGGGGCTCTGGAAACACCATATATTTT. Amino acids: CAWNPGGSGNTIYF.

This chain uses TRBV9 with TRBJ2-2, with D unclear. Germline-derived CDR1 and CDR2 are SGDLS and YYNGEE. The CDR3 totals 15 residues. Trimming shortened V by 0 bases and J by 7 bases, and 13 bases separated the two germline ends. The CDR3 reads CASSVVWQLGGELFF. As DNA, the CDR3 is TGTGCCAGCAGCGTAGTCTGGCAACTCGGCGGGGAGCTGTTTTTT.

The V gene is TRBV27, the J gene TRBJ2-7; D may be TRBD1 (6 bases). Trimming stripped 8 bases from V and 3 bases from J, with 29 bases between. This CDR3 contains 18 residues. CDR1 and CDR2 (germline): MNHEY, SMNVEV (reference sequence). The CDR3 DNA reads as TGTGCCAGCTCTACTGAAACCTCATCGACAGGAACTGTCTACGAGCAGTACTTC. This gives the protein CASSTETSSTGTVYEQYF.

V is TRBV27 and J is TRBJ1-2, with a possible D match to TRBD1 (6 bases). Trimming took off 6 bases at V and 5 bases at J, with 13 bases between the two ends. The CDR3 loop spans 13 amino acids. In germline, CDR1 is MNHEY, CDR2 SMNVEV (reference sequence). The CDR3 sequence is CASRGTGFYGYTF. The CDR3 nucleotides read TGTGCCAGCAGGGGAACAGGGTTTTATGGCTACACCTTC.

The V gene is TRBV6-5, the J gene TRBJ2-4; the D gene is possibly TRBD1 (6 bases). The CDR3 spans 13 residues. V was shortened by 5 bases and J by 4 bases, with 9 bases between the two germline ends. Germline V gene data show CDR1 as MNHEY and CDR2 as SVGAGI. The CDR3 DNA follows: TGTGCCAGCAGTGAAGGACAGAAAAACATTCAGTACTTC. This gives the protein CASSEGQKNIQYF.

The rearrangement links TRBV7-3 to TRBJ1-1, with 9 bases fitting TRBD1. This CDR3 has 15 residues. V gave up 6 bases and J gave up 3 bases; unmatched junction bases: 8. Germline CDR1 SGHTA, CDR2 FQGTGA. CDR3 DNA sequence: TGTGCCAGCAGTCGGGGACAGGGATGGGACACTGAAGCTTTCTTT. Residues: CASSRGQGWDTEAFF. Filled out from reference TRBV7-3 and TRBJ1-1, the complete variable domain reads GAGVSQTPSNKVTEKGKYVELRCDPISGHTALYWYRQSLGQGPEFLIYFQGTGAADDSGLPNDRFFAVRPEGSVSTLKIQRTERGDSAVYLCASSRGQGWDTEAFFGQGTRLTVV.

The chain has TRBV19 and TRBJ2-5; a weak D match, TRBD1 (6 bases). Per the germline V gene, CDR1 is LNHDA and CDR2 is SQIVND (reference sequence). The CDR3 contains 13 residues. This CDR3 is CACRGRGEETQYF. In DNA, the CDR3 is TGTGCATGCCGGGGCAGGGGAGAAGAGACCCAGTACTTC.

This chain uses TRBV5-1 with TRBJ2-3; 7 bases map to TRBD2. Germline lookup yields CDR1 SGHRS and CDR2 YFSETQ. The V gene end was trimmed by 4 bases and the J gene end by 1 base; junction bases not matched to a gene: 9. The CDR3 is 16 residues long. The CDR3 region is CASSILGGSGTDTQYF. As DNA, the CDR3 is TGCGCCAGCAGCATTCTGGGGGGGAGTGGCACAGATACGCAGTATTTT.

V and J are TRBV20-1 and TRBJ2-3; no clear D gene. Deletions cut 6 bases from V and 0 bases from J, with 4 bases between. The CDR3 covers 11 residues. From germline, CDR1 is DFQATT and CDR2 SNEGSKA (reference sequence). The CDR3 reads CSAWSTDTQYF. Here the CDR3 DNA reads TGCAGTGCCTGGAGCACAGATACGCAGTATTTT.

The V call is TRBV5-1, the J call TRBJ1-4, with unresolved D. Germline CDR1 reads SGHRS; CDR2 reads YFSETQ. The V end lost 1 base, the J end lost 0 bases, and 16 bases lay between the germline ends. This CDR3 spans 18 amino acids. This CDR3 is CASSLWPLRVATNEKLFF. The CDR3 DNA sequence: TGCGCCAGCAGCTTGTGGCCCCTTCGAGTAGCAACTAATGAAAAACTGTTTTTT. Based on the CDR3 plus reference TRBV5-1 and TRBJ1-4, the full variable domain is KAGVTQTPRYLIKTRGQQVTLSCSPISGHRSVSWYQQTPGQGLQFLFEYFSETQRNKGNFPGRFSGRQFSNSRSEMNVSTLELGDSALYLCASSLWPLRVATNEKLFFGSGTQLSVL.

The rearrangement links TRBV7-7 to TRBJ2-7; D gene unclear. CDR3 length: 17 residues. Trimming removed 2 bases at V and 0 bases at J, with 17 bases between. Germline loops: CDR1 SSHAT, CDR2 FNYEAQ (reference sequence). The CDR3, as DNA: TGTGCCAGCAGCTTATCCCCCCCTGGGTCGGGCTCCTACGAGCAGTACTTC. This translates into CASSLSPPGSGSYEQYF.

The chain combines TRBV5-1 with TRBJ2-1, with D tentatively TRBD2 (6 bases). The CDR3 totals 15 residues. V was cut by 3 bases and J by 2 bases, with 12 bases left in between. In germline, CDR1 is SGHRS, CDR2 YFSETQ. CDR3 region: CASSSGGTAYNEQFF. CDR3 nucleotide sequence: TGCGCCAGCAGCTCGGGCGGGACCGCCTACAATGAGCAGTTCTTC. The entire variable domain, with the rest obtained from reference TRBV5-1 and TRBJ2-1, is as follows: KAGVTQTPRYLIKTRGQQVTLSCSPISGHRSVSWYQQTPGQGLQFLFEYFSETQRNKGNFPGRFSGRQFSNSRSEMNVSTLELGDSALYLCASSSGGTAYNEQFFGPGTRLTVL.

The genes are TRBV27 and TRBJ2-7; D might be TRBD2 (6 bases). V shed 4 bases and J shed 2 bases, with 9 bases lying between them. This CDR3 has 13 residues. Per the germline V gene, CDR1 is MNHEY and CDR2 is SMNVEV (reference sequence). Here the CDR3 reads CASSSRGTYEQYF. CDR3 nucleotide sequence: TGTGCCAGCAGTTCCCGGGGGACCTACGAGCAGTACTTC.

This clone was detected only once. This chain links TRBV11-2 with TRBJ2-7; D is ambiguous. The V end lost 1 base, the J end lost 0 bases, and 7 bases lay between the germline ends. This CDR3 spans 14 amino acids. Germline-derived CDR1 and CDR2 are SGHAT and FQNNGV. CDR3: CASSLARSSYEQYF. DNA of the CDR3: TGTGCCAGCAGCTTAGCCAGGTCCTCCTACGAGCAGTACTTC.

This clone was counted a single time. Other nucleotide sequences in the sample specify the same CDR3. The genes are TRBV6-5 and TRBJ2-7; no clear D gene. Per germline, CDR1 MNHEY and CDR2 SVGAGI. V was shortened by 2 bases and J by 0 bases, with 8 bases between the two germline ends. This CDR3 has 14 amino acids. The CDR3 reads CASSYLASSYEQYF. The CDR3 DNA sequence: TGTGCCAGCAGTTACCTCGCCAGCTCCTACGAGCAGTACTTC.

As regards this clone: The sample carries other DNA sequences with the same CDR3. The rearrangement uses TRBV6-1 and TRBJ1-2; D is unresolved. The CDR3 contains 12 residues. The germline V gene has CDR1 MNHNS and CDR2 SASEGT. V lost 3 bases and J 3 bases, leaving 5 bases between the germline ends. CDR3 in DNA: TGTGCCAGCAGTGATAGGGACTATGGCTACACCTTC. It codes for CASSDRDYGYTF.

To note about this clone: Additional DNA sequences in this sample encode the identical CDR3. The chain joins TRBV28 to TRBJ1-5, with 8 bases fitting TRBD1. Trimming removed 5 bases from V and 0 bases from J; junction bases left unmatched: 3. Germline lookup yields CDR1 MDHEN and CDR2 SYDVKM. The CDR3 sequence is 15 residues long. Here the CDR3 DNA reads TGTGCCAGCAGTCCCACAGGGGGTAGCAATCAGCCCCAGCATTTT. Translation: CASSPTGGSNQPQHF.

The chain employs TRBV10-1 and TRBJ2-7; possibly TRBD2 for D (5 bases). CDR3 length equals 14 residues. The V and J ends lost 6 bases and 6 bases respectively, with 18 bases between them. Germline-derived CDR1 and CDR2 are WNHNN and SYGVQD (reference sequence). CDR3 protein: CASSPGNPTREQYF. The CDR3 coding sequence is TGCGCCAGCAGCCCCGGGAACCCGACCCGCGAGCAGTACTTC.

CDR3 DNA sequence: TGTGCCAGCAGGGAGGGGACAGGGAGAAGGAATTCACCCCTCCACTTT. It is translated as CASREGTGRRNSPLHF. The V call is TRBV28, the J call TRBJ1-6; 9 nucleotides align to TRBD1. This CDR3 spans 16 amino acids. CDR1 is MDHEN and CDR2 is SYDVKM in the germline V gene. Trimming at V came to 6 bases and at J to 7 bases, leaving 10 bases not matched to a gene.